This T cell receptor beta chain was obtained from a study of brain T cells in children with intractable seizures. Sequencing was limited to surgery cases with top T cell transcript signatures in brain tissue. TCRdb's copy holds only in-frame clones and misses some; the assay was immunoSEQ multiplex PCR. The repertoire holds 110,000 or so clones, approximately 94% seen once, with 3.8% in the top ten. J was trimmed by 4 bases and V by 3 bases; bases with no gene match: 6. Germline CDR1 is SGDLS and CDR2 is YYNGEE. This CDR3 region has 15 residues. The chain employs TRBV9 and TRBJ2-1, with TRBD1 identical over 8 bases. The origin of this receptor is a boy under two years old with hemimegalencephaly and intractable seizures. The starting material was peripheral blood, obtained at surgery. In DNA form, the CDR3 reads TGTGCCAGCAGCGAGACAGGGGACGTGTACAATGAGCAGTTCTTC. This encodes CASSETGDVYNEQFF.